The next 30 T cell receptor beta chains were all read from a single sample in a study of T cell responses to AZD1222 COVID-19 vaccine. Assay: immunoSEQ multiplex PCR; the TCRdb copy retains only in-frame clones and omits some. The data contain 150,000 or so clones, about 89% of them seen just once; the ten biggest clones take up under 2.5%. The source material was peripheral blood, sampled on day 0 of AZD1222 vaccination. These receptors all stem from an adult in good health.

This clone came up once. J is TRBJ1-4 and V is TRBV18, with D hard to call. Germline CDR1 and CDR2: KGHSH and LQKENI. The CDR3 is 15 residues long. Trimming stripped 0 bases from V and 7 bases from J, with 12 bases between. The CDR3 DNA sequence: TGTGCCAGCTCACCACCGGTCTCCCCGTCTGAAAAACTGTTTTTT. This translates into CASSPPVSPSEKLFF.

The genes are TRBV7-2 and TRBJ2-7; D not certain. Germline CDR1 is SGHTA and CDR2 is FQGNSA. The CDR3 length is 11 residues. V dropped 5 bases and J dropped 9 bases, with 11 bases sitting between them. The CDR3 DNA reads TGTGCCAGCAGCCCCAGTCTACGGCAGTACTTC. It codes for CASSPSLRQYF.

J is TRBJ1-5 and V is TRBV19; D gene ambiguous. Trimming left V 1 base short and J 2 bases short, with 15 bases between. Germline-derived CDR1 and CDR2 are LNHDA and SQIVND (reference sequence). This CDR3 spans 17 amino acids. The CDR3 DNA reads as TGTGCCAGTAGTATAGGAGCGAGAGAAGCGCGCAATCAGCCCCAGCATTTT. This encodes CASSIGAREARNQPQHF.

V and J are TRBV28 and TRBJ1-2; 9 nucleotides match TRBD1. V trimming: 5 bases; J trimming: 8 bases; junction bases outside the gene matches: 15. This CDR3 region has 16 residues. Germline CDR1 is MDHEN and CDR2 is SYDVKM. In nucleotides, the CDR3 is TGTGCCAGCAGTGAAACCGGGACAGGGTCCCCCGAGGGCTACACCTTC. Protein: CASSETGTGSPEGYTF.

The rearrangement joins TRBV5-1 to TRBJ1-6, with 10 bases lining up with TRBD1. In germline, CDR1 is SGHRS, CDR2 YFSETQ. V shed 0 bases and J 6 bases; nucleotides not matched to a gene: 3. The CDR3 length is 16 residues. The CDR3 region has the DNA TGCGCCAGCAGCTTGGCGACAGGGGGCAGTAATTCACCCCTCCACTTT. Residues: CASSLATGGSNSPLHF. The complete variable domain, with remaining parts taken from reference TRBV5-1 and TRBJ1-6, reads KAGVTQTPRYLIKTRGQQVTLSCSPISGHRSVSWYQQTPGQGLQFLFEYFSETQRNKGNFPGRFSGRQFSNSRSEMNVSTLELGDSALYLCASSLATGGSNSPLHFGNGTRLTVT.

This chain's CDR3 is CASKRLDSTDTQYF. CDR3 nucleotides: TGTGCCAGTAAACGACTTGACAGTACAGATACGCAGTATTTT. V usage is TRBV19 and J usage is TRBJ2-3, with D tentatively TRBD1 (5 bases). Trimming pared 7 bases from V and 3 bases from J, leaving 14 bases between. CDR3 length: 14 residues. Germline V gene data show CDR1 as LNHDA and CDR2 as SQIVND (reference sequence).

The CDR3 region has the DNA TGCGCCAGCAGTGGGACTAGCGGGAGAGGCACCTACAATGAGCAGTTCTTC. Amino acids: CASSGTSGRGTYNEQFF. The rearrangement links TRBV10-1 to TRBJ2-1, with 13 bases lining up with TRBD2. V dropped 4 bases and J dropped 2; count of bases not matched to a gene: 5. The germline gives CDR1 WNHNN, CDR2 SYGVQD (reference sequence). The CDR3 has 17 residues.

There are a few counts of this clone. The chain links TRBV7-2 to TRBJ1-2; 7 bases match TRBD1. Germline V gives CDR1 SGHTA, CDR2 FQGNSA. The CDR3 is made up of 13 amino acids. V was pared by 4 bases and J by 2 bases, with 1 base of the junction left unmatched. CDR3 sequence reads: CASSSTGNYGYTF. CDR3 in DNA: TGTGCCAGCAGCTCGACAGGGAACTATGGCTACACCTTC.

The chain carries TRBV7-2 and TRBJ2-1; 10 nucleotides agree with TRBD2. The CDR3 loop spans 14 amino acids. Germline V gene lookup returns CDR1 SGHTA and CDR2 FQGNSA. The V gene end was trimmed by 7 bases and the J gene end by 8 bases; junction bases not matched to a gene: 8. CDR3 protein: CASTPASGSHEQFF. The CDR3 coding sequence is TGTGCCAGCACCCCGGCTAGCGGGAGTCATGAGCAGTTCTTC. Full variable domain (remainder filled in from reference TRBV7-2 and TRBJ2-1): GAGVSQSPSNKVTEKGKDVELRCDPISGHTALYWYRQSLGQGLEFLIYFQGNSAPDKSGLPSDRFSAERTGGSVSTLTIQRTQQEDSAVYLCASTPASGSHEQFFGPGTRLTVL.

CDR3 nucleotide sequence: TGTGCCAGCAGCCTCGGGAGCTCCCTGGGAGGCTACACCTTC. This codes for CASSLGSSLGGYTF. V gene TRBV6-5 combines with J gene TRBJ1-2, with no clear D. The CDR3 is 14 amino acids. V was shortened by 6 bases and J by 8 bases, with 19 bases between the two germline ends. The V gene's germline CDR1 is MNHEY and CDR2 SVGAGI.

This rearrangement joins TRBV12-5 to TRBJ2-3; 13 positions agree with TRBD2. V was pared by 3 bases and J by 2 bases, with 8 bases of the junction left unmatched. This CDR3 is 18 amino acids long. Per the germline V gene, CDR1 is LGHNT and CDR2 is FRNRAP. This CDR3 reads CASGFRSGLAGATDTQYF. CDR3 bases: TGTGCTAGTGGTTTCCGATCCGGACTAGCGGGAGCCACAGATACGCAGTATTTT. Combining the CDR3 with reference TRBV12-5 and TRBJ2-3 gives the whole variable domain DARVTQTPRHKVTEMGQEVTMRCQPILGHNTVFWYRQTMMQGLELLAYFRNRAPLDDSGMPKDRFSAEMPDATLATLKIQPSEPRDSAVYFCASGFRSGLAGATDTQYFGPGTRLTVL.

This clone turned up a few times. The chain combines TRBV2 with TRBJ2-5, with D possibly called TRBD1 or TRBD2 (5 bases each). CDR1 is SNHLY and CDR2 is FYNNEI in the germline V gene. Trimming shortened V by 7 bases and J by 1 base, and 16 bases separated the two germline ends. This CDR3 is 15 amino acids long. CDR3: CASTQGVGVQETQYF. The CDR3 nucleotides are TGTGCCAGCACCCAAGGAGTGGGGGTCCAAGAGACCCAGTACTTC.

This clone was counted once. The gene calls are TRBV6-5 and TRBJ1-5; 10 bases line up with TRBD1. Germline V gene data show CDR1 as MNHEY and CDR2 as SVGAGI. Trimming cost V 6 bases and J 5 bases; bases outside gene matches: 7. The CDR3 has 15 amino acids. The CDR3 DNA reads as TGTGCCAGCAGGAGGGAGACAGGGGGCCATCAGCCCCAGCATTTT. It specifies CASRRETGGHQPQHF.

The chain joins TRBV14 to TRBJ2-7, with no clear D. Germline V gene sequence: CDR1 SGHDN, CDR2 FVKESK. The CDR3 has 11 amino acids. Trimming shortened V by 3 bases and J by 7 bases, and 7 bases separated the two germline ends. This CDR3 is CASSQSWEQYF. The CDR3 coding sequence is TGTGCCAGCAGCCAGTCGTGGGAGCAGTACTTC.

This clone turned up a few times. V gene TRBV28 combines with J gene TRBJ2-2; TRBD2 might be the D (6 bases). V was clipped by 5 bases and J by 0 bases, with 16 bases between them. Per the germline V gene, CDR1 is MDHEN and CDR2 is SYDVKM. The CDR3 is 17 residues long. The CDR3 coding sequence is TGTGCCAGCAGTCCTGGGGGGACTTATTCGAACACCGGGGAGCTGTTTTTT. It codes for CASSPGGTYSNTGELFF.

This clone was counted once. The V and J genes are TRBV5-4 and TRBJ2-3; 8 nucleotides align to TRBD2. The CDR3 runs to 16 residues. V lost 1 base to trimming and J lost 0 bases; unmatched junction nucleotides: 4. The V gene's germline CDR1 is SGHNT and CDR2 YYREEE (reference sequence). The CDR3 is CASSLPSGGSTDTQYF. CDR3 DNA sequence: TGTGCCAGCAGCTTGCCCAGCGGGGGAAGCACAGATACGCAGTATTTT.

This clone occurred once. The rearrangement uses TRBV5-8 and TRBJ1-2; D call uncertain. CDR1 is SGHTS, CDR2 YDEGEE, per germline. The CDR3 loop spans 14 amino acids. V dropped 5 bases and J dropped 5 bases, with 16 bases sitting between them. The chain's CDR3 is CASSPGRPSYGYTF. As DNA, the CDR3 is TGTGCCAGCAGTCCCGGTCGACCCAGTTATGGCTACACCTTC.

The chain couples TRBV6-5 to TRBJ1-1; D gene uncertain. V was cut by 5 bases and J by 1 base, with 5 bases left in between. This CDR3 is 12 amino acids long. Germline CDR1 is MNHEY and CDR2 is SVGAGI. The CDR3 DNA reads as TGTGCCAGCAGTCGGACGAACACTGAAGCTTTCTTT. Translated, it gives CASSRTNTEAFF.

The sample holds a few counts of this clone. This chain connects TRBV7-2 to TRBJ1-6; TRBD1 matches 10 bases. This CDR3 is built from 16 residues. Germline-derived CDR1 and CDR2 are SGHTA and FQGNSA. The V and J ends lost 4 bases and 10 bases, in that order; junction bases with no gene match: 10. CDR3 bases: TGTGCCAGCAGCTCCACCCCGACAGGGGGCTGGTCACCCCTCCACTTT. It yields the protein CASSSTPTGGWSPLHF.

V and J are TRBV4-3 and TRBJ1-4; D unclear. The germline V gene encodes CDR1 LGHNA and CDR2 YSLEER. The CDR3 is 15 residues long. Trimming cost V 1 base and J 0 bases, with 6 bases left between them. CDR3 amino acids: CASSQVSATNEKLFF. The CDR3 region has the DNA TGCGCCAGCAGCCAAGTGTCGGCAACTAATGAAAAACTGTTTTTT.

The chain couples TRBV5-4 to TRBJ2-2, with 7 nucleotides matching TRBD1. This CDR3 has 16 residues. Germline assignment: CDR1 SGHNT and CDR2 YYREEE (reference sequence). V lost 4 bases and J lost 2; bases outside the gene matches: 8. The DNA of the CDR3 is TGTGCCAGCAGCGTACCGGGACAGCACAACACCGGGGAGCTGTTTTTT. Protein: CASSVPGQHNTGELFF. The variable domain in full, completed from reference TRBV5-4 and TRBJ2-2, reads ETGVTQSPTHLIKTRGQQVTLRCSSQSGHNTVSWYQQALGQGPQFIFQYYREEENGRGNFPPRFSGLQFPNYSSELNVNALELDDSALYLCASSVPGQHNTGELFFGEGSRLTVL.

This chain joins TRBV19 and TRBJ2-7; D is perhaps TRBD1 (6 bases). With 6 bases removed from V and 2 bases from J, the gap between germline ends came to 14 bases. The CDR3 sequence is 14 residues long. Germline V gene sequence: CDR1 LNHDA, CDR2 SQIVND (reference sequence). The CDR3 is CASSRRDKTYEQYF. The CDR3 DNA is TGTGCCAGTAGCCGCCGGGACAAGACCTACGAGCAGTACTTC.

The chain couples TRBV3-1 (or the pseudogene TRBV3-2) to TRBJ2-7; TRBD2 matches at 7 bases. The V and J ends lost 2 bases and 3 bases, in that order; junction bases with no gene match: 7. CDR1 is LGHDT and CDR2 is YNNKEL in the germline V gene (reference sequence). There are 15 residues in the CDR3. Written as DNA, the CDR3 is TGTGCCAGCAGCCAACAGAGCGGGACTTTCTACGAGCAGTACTTC. This encodes CASSQQSGTFYEQYF.

This sequence joins TRBV29-1 and TRBJ2-1; D gene uncertain. The CDR3 contains 14 residues. CDR1 SQVTM and CDR2 ANQGSEA come from the germline V gene. Trimming shortened V by 4 bases and J by 4 bases, and 14 bases separated the two germline ends. CDR3 region: CSVVRRQSYNEQFF. The CDR3 bases are TGCAGCGTTGTAAGGCGGCAATCTTACAATGAGCAGTTCTTC.

The chain uses TRBV6-5 and TRBJ2-7; 7 bases fit TRBD2. V was clipped by 6 bases and J by 0 bases; unmatched bases: 8. The CDR3 is made up of 15 amino acids. The V gene's germline CDR1 is MNHEY and CDR2 SVGAGI. As DNA, the CDR3 is TGTGCCAGCAGCGCCGCGGGGGTTTACTCCTACGAGCAGTACTTC. It codes for CASSAAGVYSYEQYF.

CDR3 protein: CAWNRGGETQYF. CDR3 sequence (DNA): TGTGCCTGGAATAGAGGGGGGGAGACCCAGTACTTC. The V and J genes are TRBV30 and TRBJ2-5; D tentatively fits TRBD1 or TRBD2 (6 bases each). This CDR3 is 12 amino acids long. V dropped 4 bases and J dropped 5 bases, with 11 bases sitting between them. Germline CDR1 reads GTSNPN; CDR2 reads SVGIG (reference sequence).

The rearrangement links TRBV6-5 to TRBJ1-5, with TRBD1 as a possible D gene (6 bases). From germline, CDR1 is MNHEY and CDR2 SVGAGI. The length of the CDR3 is 14 residues. The ends were cut back, 7 bases at V and 1 base at J, with 11 bases in the middle. Here the CDR3 DNA reads TGTGCCAGCATTTCAAGGGGGAGCAATCAGCCCCAGCATTTT. Encoded protein: CASISRGSNQPQHF.

This clone was picked up a small number of times. The genes are TRBV5-1 and TRBJ2-5, with D perhaps matching TRBD2 (5 bases). The CDR3 consists of 16 residues. Germline V gene lookup returns CDR1 SGHRS and CDR2 YFSETQ. Trimming removed 4 bases from V and 2 bases from J, with 18 bases in between. Written as DNA, the CDR3 is TGCGCCAGCAGCCTGGGTAGGACGTTAGCGCAAGAGACCCAGTACTTC. This codes for CASSLGRTLAQETQYF.

The chain joins TRBV28 to TRBJ2-7, with D perhaps TRBD1 (5 bases). The germline CDR1 and CDR2 sequences are MDHEN and SYDVKM. The V and J ends lost 3 bases and 3 bases respectively, with 15 bases between them. The CDR3 covers 15 residues. The CDR3 bases are TGTGCCAGCAGTTTTAGGGGCTTTAGAGGCTACGAGCAGTACTTC. Translating gives CASSFRGFRGYEQYF. The full variable domain, with the rest looked up from reference TRBV28 and TRBJ2-7, is DVKVTQSSRYLVKRTGEKVFLECVQDMDHENMFWYRQDPGLGLRLIYFSYDVKMKEKGDIPEGYSVSREKKERFSLILESASTNQTSMYLCASSFRGFRGYEQYFGPGTRLTVT.

This clone has only a few counts. This chain connects TRBV5-4 to TRBJ2-5, with 9 bases that match TRBD1. The CDR3 runs to 16 residues. Germline trimming cut 4 bases from V and 3 bases from J; bases unmatched to any gene: 10. The germline gives CDR1 SGHNT, CDR2 YYREEE (reference sequence). CDR3 in DNA: TGTGCCAGCAGCAAGGACAGGGGTGGAAGTAAAGAGACCCAGTACTTC. Translating it yields CASSKDRGGSKETQYF. Combining the CDR3 with reference TRBV5-4 and TRBJ2-5 gives the whole variable domain ETGVTQSPTHLIKTRGQQVTLRCSSQSGHNTVSWYQQALGQGPQFIFQYYREEENGRGNFPPRFSGLQFPNYSSELNVNALELDDSALYLCASSKDRGGSKETQYFGPGTRLLVL.